The T cell receptor (beta chain) under discussion was sequenced for a study of blood T cell repertoires in COVID-19. Study-level background: Samples came from the United States, Italy and Spain, spanning acute and convalescent COVID-19.

This clone was observed a single time. J gave up 4 bases and V 5 bases, and 7 bases lay outside the gene matches. The CDR3 is 15 residues long. Germline V CDR1 and CDR2: SGHTA, FQGNSA. Original analysis: Reference gene primers were amplified, and this amplification served to estimate nucleated cell counts. The repertoire was sequenced with immunoSEQ multiplex PCR; TCRdb's copy has only in-frame clones and lacks some. The D gene and trimming were derived from the DNA, and the V and J assignments and clone size from that table. The table has approximately 150,000 clones, around 81% seen once. V is TRBV7-2 and J is TRBJ2-7, with 11 bases that match TRBD2. This receptor was taken from a man in his sixties with active or convalescent COVID-19. Sequenced sample: peripheral blood. The CDR3 sequence: CASSQVVAGGYEQYF. CDR3 bases: TGTGCCAGCAGCCAAGTAGTAGCGGGGGGGTACGAGCAGTACTTC.